Sequencing of this TCR beta chain was carried out in a study of glioma-infiltrating T cells. This clonotype occurred a few times. Using RNA template, CDR3s of TCR alpha and beta were amplified with iRepertoire arm-PCR. TCRdb ran MiXCR on the multiplex PCR reads and lists one entry per CDR3 protein. Seen here are fewer than 200,000 distinct CDR3 sequences, roughly 32% observed once, and the top ten hold around 21%. The CDR3 is 16 amino acids. In germline, CDR1 is SGHDN, CDR2 FVKESK. The J segment lost 3 bases and the V segment lost 0 bases, leaving 5 bases of the junction unmatched. J is TRBJ1-1 and V is TRBV14; TRBD1 aligns across 9 bases. The sequence was collected from a human donor with low-grade glioma or glioblastoma, undergoing nonglioma brain surgery, or in good health (not recorded which). What was sequenced was glioma tissue, nonneoplastic brain tissue, or PBMCs (not recorded which). This chain's CDR3 is CASSQDTTGGDTEAFF. The CDR3 DNA is TGTGCCAGCAGCCAAGACACGACAGGGGGGGACACTGAAGCTTTCTTT.